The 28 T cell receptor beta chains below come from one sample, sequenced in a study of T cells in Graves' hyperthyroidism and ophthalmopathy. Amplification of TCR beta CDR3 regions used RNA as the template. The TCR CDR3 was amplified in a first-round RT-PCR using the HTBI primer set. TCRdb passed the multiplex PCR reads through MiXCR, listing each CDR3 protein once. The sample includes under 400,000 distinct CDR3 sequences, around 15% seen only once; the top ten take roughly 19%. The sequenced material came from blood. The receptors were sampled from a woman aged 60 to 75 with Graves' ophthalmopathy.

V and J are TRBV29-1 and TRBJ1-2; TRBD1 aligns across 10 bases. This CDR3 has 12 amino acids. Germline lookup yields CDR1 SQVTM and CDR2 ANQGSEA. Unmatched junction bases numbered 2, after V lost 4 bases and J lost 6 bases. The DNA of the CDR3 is TGCAGCGTTGGGACAGGGGGTAATGGCTACACCTTC. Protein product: CSVGTGGNGYTF.

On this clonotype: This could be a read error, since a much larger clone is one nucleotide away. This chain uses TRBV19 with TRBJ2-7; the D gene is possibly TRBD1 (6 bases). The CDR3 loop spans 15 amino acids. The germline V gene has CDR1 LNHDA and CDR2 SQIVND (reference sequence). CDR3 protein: CVSSISRTALYEQYF. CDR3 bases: TGTGTCAGTAGTATCTCTCGGACAGCTTTATACGAGCAGTACTTC.

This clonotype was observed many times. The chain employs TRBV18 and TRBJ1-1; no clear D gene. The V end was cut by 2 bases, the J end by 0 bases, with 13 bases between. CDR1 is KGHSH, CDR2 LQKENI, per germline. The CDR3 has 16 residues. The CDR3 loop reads CASSPARRLMNTEAFF. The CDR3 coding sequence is TGTGCCAGCTCACCAGCTCGAAGACTAATGAACACTGAAGCTTTCTTT.

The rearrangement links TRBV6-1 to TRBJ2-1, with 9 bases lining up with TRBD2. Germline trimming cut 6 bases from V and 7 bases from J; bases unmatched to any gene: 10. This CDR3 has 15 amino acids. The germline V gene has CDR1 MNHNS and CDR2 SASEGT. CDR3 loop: CASSPRSGSGNEQFF. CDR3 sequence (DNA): TGTGCCAGCAGCCCACGTAGCGGGAGTGGTAATGAGCAGTTCTTC.

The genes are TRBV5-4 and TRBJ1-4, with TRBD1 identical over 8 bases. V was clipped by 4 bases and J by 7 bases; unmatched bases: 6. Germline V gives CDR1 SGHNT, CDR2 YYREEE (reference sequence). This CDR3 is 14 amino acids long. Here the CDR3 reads CASSGTGNVEKLFF. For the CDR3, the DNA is TGTGCCAGCAGCGGGACAGGCAACGTTGAAAAACTGTTTTTT.

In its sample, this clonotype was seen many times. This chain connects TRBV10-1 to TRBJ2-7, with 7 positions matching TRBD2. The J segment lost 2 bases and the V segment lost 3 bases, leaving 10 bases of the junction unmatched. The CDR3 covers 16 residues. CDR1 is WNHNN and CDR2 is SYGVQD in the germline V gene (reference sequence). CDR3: CASSDRSGLLTYEQYF. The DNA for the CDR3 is TGCGCCAGCAGTGACCGCTCGGGACTACTCACCTACGAGCAGTACTTC.

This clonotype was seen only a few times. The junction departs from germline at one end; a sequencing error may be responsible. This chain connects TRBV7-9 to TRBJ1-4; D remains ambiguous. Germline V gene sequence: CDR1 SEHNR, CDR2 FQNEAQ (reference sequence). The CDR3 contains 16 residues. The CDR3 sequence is CASSPWTLATNEKLFF. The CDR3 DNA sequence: TGTGCCAGCAGCCCCTGGACGCTTGCAACTAATGAAAAGCTGTTTTTT.

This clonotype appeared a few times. CDR3 protein: CASSRLAGDRETQYF. DNA for the CDR3: TGCGCCAGCAGCAGACTAGCGGGAGACCGCGAGACCCAGTACTTC. The rearrangement links TRBV5-1 to TRBJ2-5; 12 positions match TRBD2. Germline trimming cut 4 bases from V and 5 bases from J; bases unmatched to any gene: 6. This CDR3 is built from 15 residues. The germline CDR1 and CDR2 sequences are SGHRS and YFSETQ.

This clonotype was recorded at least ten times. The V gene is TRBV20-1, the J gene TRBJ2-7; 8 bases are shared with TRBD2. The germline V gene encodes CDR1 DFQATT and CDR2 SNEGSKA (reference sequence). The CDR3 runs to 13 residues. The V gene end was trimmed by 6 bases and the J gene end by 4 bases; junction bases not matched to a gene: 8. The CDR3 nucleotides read TGCAGTGCGCGTCCGGGACTAGAATACGAGCAGTACTTC. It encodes CSARPGLEYEQYF.

CDR3 coding DNA: TGTGCCAGCAGGAGGACTAGCGGGACCGACAATGAGCAGTTCTTC. Its translation: CASRRTSGTDNEQFF. The chain carries TRBV6-1 and TRBJ2-1; TRBD2 aligns across 12 bases. V trimming: 6 bases; J trimming: 5 bases; junction bases outside the gene matches: 5. CDR3 size: 15 residues. The germline gives CDR1 MNHNS, CDR2 SASEGT.

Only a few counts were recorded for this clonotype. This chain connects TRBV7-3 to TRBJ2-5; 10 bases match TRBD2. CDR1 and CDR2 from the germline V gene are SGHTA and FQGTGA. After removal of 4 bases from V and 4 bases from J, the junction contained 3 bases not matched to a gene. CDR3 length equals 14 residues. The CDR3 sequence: CASSSSGRGETQYF. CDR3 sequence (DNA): TGTGCCAGCAGCTCTAGCGGGAGAGGAGAGACCCAGTACTTC.

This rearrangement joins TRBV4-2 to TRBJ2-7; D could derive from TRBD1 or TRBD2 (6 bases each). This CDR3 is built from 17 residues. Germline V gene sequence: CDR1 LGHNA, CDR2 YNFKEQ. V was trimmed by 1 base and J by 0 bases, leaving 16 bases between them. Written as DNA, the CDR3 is TGTGCCAGCAGCCAAGGGCCCCCAGGGGACTTCTCCTACGAGCAGTACTTC. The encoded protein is CASSQGPPGDFSYEQYF.

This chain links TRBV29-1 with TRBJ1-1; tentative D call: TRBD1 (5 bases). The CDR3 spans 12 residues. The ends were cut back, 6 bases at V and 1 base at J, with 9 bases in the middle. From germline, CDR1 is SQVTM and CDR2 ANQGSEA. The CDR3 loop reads CSVATANTEAFF. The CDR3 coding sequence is TGCAGCGTGGCGACAGCGAACACTGAAGCTTTCTTT.

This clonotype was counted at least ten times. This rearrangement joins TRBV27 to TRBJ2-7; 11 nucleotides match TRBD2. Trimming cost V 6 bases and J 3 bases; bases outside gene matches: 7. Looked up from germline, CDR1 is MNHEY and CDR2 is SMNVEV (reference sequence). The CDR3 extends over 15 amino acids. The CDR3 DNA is TGTGCCAGCAGACGATTAGCGGGAGGGGACTACGAGCAGTACTTC. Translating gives CASRRLAGGDYEQYF.

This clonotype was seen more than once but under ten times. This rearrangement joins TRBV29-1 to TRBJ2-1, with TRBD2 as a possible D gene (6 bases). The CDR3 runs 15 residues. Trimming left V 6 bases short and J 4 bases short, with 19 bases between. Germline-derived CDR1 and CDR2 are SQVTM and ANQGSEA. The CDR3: CSVHGGQGLYNEQFF. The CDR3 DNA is TGCAGCGTCCACGGAGGGCAGGGACTTTACAATGAGCAGTTCTTC.

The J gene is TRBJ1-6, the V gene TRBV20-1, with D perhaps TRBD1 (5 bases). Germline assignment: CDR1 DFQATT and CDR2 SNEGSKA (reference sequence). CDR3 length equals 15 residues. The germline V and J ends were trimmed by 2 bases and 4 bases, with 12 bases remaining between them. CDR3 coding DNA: TGCAGTGCTAGAATACTGACAGAGTATAATTCACCCCTCCACTTT. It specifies CSARILTEYNSPLHF.

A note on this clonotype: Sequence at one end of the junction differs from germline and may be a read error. CDR3 region: CACSPAPGLAGEGPGANVLTF. CDR3 sequence (DNA): TGTGCCTGCAGCCCCGCCCCGGGACTAGCGGGAGAAGGTCCTGGGGCCAACGTCCTGACTTTC. V is TRBV7-9 and J is TRBJ2-6; TRBD2 matches 14 bases. The CDR3 extends over 21 amino acids. CDR1 and CDR2 from the germline V gene are SEHNR and FQNEAQ (reference sequence).

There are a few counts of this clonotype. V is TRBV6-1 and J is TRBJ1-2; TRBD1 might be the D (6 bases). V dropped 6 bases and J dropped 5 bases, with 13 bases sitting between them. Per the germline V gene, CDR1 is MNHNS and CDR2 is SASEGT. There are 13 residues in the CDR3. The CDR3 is CASSTGTSYGYTF. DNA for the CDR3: TGTGCCAGCAGCACCGGGACAAGTTATGGCTACACCTTC.

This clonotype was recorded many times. The CDR3 sequence is CSARDSGGASSYNEQFF. The CDR3 bases are TGCAGTGCTAGAGATAGTGGAGGGGCTAGCTCCTACAATGAGCAGTTCTTC. This rearrangement joins TRBV20-1 to TRBJ2-1, with TRBD2 as a possible D gene (6 bases). The CDR3 consists of 17 residues. In germline, CDR1 is DFQATT, CDR2 SNEGSKA (reference sequence). Trimming left V 0 bases short and J 0 bases short, with 15 bases between.

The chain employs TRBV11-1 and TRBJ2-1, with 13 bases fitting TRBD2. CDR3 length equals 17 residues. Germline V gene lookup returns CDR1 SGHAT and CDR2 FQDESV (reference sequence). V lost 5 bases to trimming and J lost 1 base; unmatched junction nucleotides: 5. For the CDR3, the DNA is TGTGCCAGCAGCCCCTGGACTAGCGGGGGTTCCTACAATGAGCAGTTCTTC. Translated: CASSPWTSGGSYNEQFF.

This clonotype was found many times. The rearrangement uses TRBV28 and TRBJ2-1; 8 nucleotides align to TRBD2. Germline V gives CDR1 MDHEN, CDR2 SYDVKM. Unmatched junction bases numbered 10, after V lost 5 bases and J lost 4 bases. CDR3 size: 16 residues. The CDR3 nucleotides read TGTGCCAGCAGTCCCCTGGTTAGCGGGGCTTACAATGAGCAGTTCTTC. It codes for CASSPLVSGAYNEQFF.

CDR3 sequence reads: CASSLGPGRWAVGSPLHF. The CDR3 bases are TGTGCCAGCAGTTTAGGGCCGGGCCGATGGGCTGTTGGGTCACCCCTCCACTTT. The chain carries TRBV28 and TRBJ1-6; D remains ambiguous. The V and J ends lost 2 bases and 10 bases respectively, with 24 bases between them. The germline V gene has CDR1 MDHEN and CDR2 SYDVKM. CDR3 length: 18 amino acids. The whole variable domain, filled in from reference TRBV28 and TRBJ1-6, reads DVKVTQSSRYLVKRTGEKVFLECVQDMDHENMFWYRQDPGLGLRLIYFSYDVKMKEKGDIPEGYSVSREKKERFSLILESASTNQTSMYLCASSLGPGRWAVGSPLHFGNGTRLTVT.

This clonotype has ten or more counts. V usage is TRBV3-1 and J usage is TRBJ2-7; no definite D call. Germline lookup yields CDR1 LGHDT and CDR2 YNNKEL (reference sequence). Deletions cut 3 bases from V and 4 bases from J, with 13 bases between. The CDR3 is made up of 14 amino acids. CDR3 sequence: CASSQPPTDYEQYF. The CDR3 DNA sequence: TGTGCCAGCAGCCAGCCCCCGACTGATTACGAGCAGTACTTC.

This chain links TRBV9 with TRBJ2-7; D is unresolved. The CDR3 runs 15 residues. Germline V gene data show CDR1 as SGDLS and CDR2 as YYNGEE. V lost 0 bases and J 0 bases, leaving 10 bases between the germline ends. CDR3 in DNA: TGTGCCAGCAGCGTAGTTCCTGAGAGCTCCTACGAGCAGTACTTC. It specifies CASSVVPESSYEQYF. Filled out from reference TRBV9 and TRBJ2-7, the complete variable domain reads DSGVTQTPKHLITATGQRVTLRCSPRSGDLSVYWYQQSLDQGLQFLIQYYNGEERAKGNILERFSAQQFPDLHSELNLSSLELGDSALYFCASSVVPESSYEQYFGPGTRLTVT.

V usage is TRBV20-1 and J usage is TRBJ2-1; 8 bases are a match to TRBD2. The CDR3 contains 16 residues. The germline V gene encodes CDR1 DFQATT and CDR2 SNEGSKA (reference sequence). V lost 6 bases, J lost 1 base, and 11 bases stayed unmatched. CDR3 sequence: CSAPPAGRGSYNEQFF. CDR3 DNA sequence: TGCAGTGCCCCACCCGCCGGGAGGGGTTCCTACAATGAGCAGTTCTTC.

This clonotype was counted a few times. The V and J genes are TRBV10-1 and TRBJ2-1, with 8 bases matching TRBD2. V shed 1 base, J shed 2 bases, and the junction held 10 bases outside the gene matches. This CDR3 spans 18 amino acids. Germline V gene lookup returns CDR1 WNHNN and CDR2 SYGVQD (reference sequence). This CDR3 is CASSELKPGLGPYNEQFF. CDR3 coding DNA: TGCGCCAGCAGTGAGTTGAAACCGGGACTAGGGCCCTACAATGAGCAGTTCTTC.

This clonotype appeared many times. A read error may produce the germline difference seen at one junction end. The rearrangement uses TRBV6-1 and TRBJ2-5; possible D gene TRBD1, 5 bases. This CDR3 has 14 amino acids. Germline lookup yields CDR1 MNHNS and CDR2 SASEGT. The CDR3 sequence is CANSEQVSGETQYF. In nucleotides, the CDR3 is TGTGCCAACAGTGAACAGGTTTCCGGAGAGACCCAGTACTTC.

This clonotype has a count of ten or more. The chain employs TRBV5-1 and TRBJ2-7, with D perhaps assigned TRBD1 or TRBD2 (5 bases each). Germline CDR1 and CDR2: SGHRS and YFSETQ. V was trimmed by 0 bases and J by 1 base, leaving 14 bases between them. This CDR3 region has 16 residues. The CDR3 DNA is TGCGCCAGCAGCTTGGGAACTAAGGGACGGTCCTACGAGCAGTACTTC. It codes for CASSLGTKGRSYEQYF.